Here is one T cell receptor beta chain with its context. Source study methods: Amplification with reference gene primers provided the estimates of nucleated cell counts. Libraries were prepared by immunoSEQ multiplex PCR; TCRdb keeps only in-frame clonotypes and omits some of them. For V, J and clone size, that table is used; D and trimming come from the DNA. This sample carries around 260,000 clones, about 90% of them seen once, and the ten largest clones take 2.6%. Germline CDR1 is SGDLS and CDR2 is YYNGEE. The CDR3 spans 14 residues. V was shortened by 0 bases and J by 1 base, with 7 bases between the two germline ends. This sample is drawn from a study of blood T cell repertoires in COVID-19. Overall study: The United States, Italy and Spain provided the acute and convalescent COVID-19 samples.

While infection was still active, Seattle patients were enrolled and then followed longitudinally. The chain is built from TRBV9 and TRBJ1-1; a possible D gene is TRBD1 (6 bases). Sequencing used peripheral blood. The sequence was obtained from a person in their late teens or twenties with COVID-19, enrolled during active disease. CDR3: CASSVEGQNTEAFF. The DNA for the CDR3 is TGTGCCAGCAGCGTAGAGGGACAGAACACTGAAGCTTTCTTT.